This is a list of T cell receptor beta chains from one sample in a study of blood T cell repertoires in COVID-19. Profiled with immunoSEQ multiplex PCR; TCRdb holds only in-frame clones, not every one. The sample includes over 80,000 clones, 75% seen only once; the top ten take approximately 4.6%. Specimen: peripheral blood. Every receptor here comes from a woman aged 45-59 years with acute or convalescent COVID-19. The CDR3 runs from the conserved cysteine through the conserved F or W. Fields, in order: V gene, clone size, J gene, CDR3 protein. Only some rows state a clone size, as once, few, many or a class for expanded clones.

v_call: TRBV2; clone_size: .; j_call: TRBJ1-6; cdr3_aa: CASQGEGHRNSPLHF
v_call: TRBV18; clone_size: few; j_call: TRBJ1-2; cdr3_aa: CASSSGTDNNYGYTF
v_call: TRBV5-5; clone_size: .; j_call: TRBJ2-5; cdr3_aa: CASSSGTSGSPQETQYF
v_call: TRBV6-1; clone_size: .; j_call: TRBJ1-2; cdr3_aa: CASSDFHRDSIYGYTF
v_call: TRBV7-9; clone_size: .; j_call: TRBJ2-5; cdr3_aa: CASSPEDFQETQYF
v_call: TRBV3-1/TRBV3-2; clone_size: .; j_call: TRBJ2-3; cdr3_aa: CASSQARRLAGTDTQYF
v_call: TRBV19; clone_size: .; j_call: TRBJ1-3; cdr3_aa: CASSIDHLPLSGNTIYF
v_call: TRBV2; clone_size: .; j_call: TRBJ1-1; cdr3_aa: CAGVQGLRNTEAFF
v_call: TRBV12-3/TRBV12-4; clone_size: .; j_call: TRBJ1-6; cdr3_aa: CAIRGAGNSPLHF
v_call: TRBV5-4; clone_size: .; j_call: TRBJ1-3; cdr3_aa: CASSLSGTGNTIYF